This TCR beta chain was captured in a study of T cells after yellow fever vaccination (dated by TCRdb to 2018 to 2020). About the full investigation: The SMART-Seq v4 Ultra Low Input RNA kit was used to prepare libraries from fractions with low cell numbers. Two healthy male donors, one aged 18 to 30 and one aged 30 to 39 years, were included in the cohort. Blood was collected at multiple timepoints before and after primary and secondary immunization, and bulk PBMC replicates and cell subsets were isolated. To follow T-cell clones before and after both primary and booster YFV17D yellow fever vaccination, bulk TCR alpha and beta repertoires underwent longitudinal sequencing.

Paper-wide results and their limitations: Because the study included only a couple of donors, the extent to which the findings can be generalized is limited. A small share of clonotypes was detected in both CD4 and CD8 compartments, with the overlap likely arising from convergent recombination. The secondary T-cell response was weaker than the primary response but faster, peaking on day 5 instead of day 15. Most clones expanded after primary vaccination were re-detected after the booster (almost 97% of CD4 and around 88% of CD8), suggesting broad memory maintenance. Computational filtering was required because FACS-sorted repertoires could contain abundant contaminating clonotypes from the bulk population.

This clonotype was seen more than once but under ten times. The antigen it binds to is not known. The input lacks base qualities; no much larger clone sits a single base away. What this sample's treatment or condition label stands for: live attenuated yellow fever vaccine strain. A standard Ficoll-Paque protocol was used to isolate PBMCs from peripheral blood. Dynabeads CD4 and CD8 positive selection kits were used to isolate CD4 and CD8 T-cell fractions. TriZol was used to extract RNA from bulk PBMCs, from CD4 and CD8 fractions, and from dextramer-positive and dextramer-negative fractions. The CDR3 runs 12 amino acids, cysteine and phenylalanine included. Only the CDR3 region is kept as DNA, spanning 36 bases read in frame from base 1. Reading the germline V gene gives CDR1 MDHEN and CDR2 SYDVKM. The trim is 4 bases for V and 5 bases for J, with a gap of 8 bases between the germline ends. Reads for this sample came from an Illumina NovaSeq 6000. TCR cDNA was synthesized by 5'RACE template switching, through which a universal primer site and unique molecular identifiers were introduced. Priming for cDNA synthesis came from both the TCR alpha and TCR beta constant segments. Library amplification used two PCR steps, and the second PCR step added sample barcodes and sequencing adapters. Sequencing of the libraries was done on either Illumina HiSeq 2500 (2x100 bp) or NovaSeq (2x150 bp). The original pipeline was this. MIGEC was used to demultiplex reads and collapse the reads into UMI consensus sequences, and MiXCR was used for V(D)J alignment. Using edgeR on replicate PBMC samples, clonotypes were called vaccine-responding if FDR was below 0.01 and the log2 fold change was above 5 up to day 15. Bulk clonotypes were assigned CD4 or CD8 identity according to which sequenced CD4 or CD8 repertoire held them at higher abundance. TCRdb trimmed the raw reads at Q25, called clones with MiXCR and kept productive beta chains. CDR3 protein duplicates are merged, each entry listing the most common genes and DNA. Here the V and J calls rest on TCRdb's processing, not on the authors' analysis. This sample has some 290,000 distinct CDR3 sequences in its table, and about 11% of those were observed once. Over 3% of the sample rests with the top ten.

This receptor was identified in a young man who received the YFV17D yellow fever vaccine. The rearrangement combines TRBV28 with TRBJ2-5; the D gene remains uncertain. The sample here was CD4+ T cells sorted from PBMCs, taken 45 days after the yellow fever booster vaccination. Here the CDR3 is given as CASSSVDETQYF. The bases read TGTGCCAGCAGTTCGGTGGATGAGACCCAGTACTTC.